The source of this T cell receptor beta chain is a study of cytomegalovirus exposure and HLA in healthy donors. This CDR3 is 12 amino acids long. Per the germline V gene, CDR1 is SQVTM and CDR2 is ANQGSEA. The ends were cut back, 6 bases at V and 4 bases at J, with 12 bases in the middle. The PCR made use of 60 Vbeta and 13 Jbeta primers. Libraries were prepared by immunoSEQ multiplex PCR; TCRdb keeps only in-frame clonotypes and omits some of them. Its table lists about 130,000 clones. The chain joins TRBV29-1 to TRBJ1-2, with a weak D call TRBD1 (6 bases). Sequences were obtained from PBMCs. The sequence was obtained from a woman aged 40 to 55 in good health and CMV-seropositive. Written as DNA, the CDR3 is TGCAGCGTCTTACAGGGAGCCTATGGCTACACCTTC. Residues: CSVLQGAYGYTF.